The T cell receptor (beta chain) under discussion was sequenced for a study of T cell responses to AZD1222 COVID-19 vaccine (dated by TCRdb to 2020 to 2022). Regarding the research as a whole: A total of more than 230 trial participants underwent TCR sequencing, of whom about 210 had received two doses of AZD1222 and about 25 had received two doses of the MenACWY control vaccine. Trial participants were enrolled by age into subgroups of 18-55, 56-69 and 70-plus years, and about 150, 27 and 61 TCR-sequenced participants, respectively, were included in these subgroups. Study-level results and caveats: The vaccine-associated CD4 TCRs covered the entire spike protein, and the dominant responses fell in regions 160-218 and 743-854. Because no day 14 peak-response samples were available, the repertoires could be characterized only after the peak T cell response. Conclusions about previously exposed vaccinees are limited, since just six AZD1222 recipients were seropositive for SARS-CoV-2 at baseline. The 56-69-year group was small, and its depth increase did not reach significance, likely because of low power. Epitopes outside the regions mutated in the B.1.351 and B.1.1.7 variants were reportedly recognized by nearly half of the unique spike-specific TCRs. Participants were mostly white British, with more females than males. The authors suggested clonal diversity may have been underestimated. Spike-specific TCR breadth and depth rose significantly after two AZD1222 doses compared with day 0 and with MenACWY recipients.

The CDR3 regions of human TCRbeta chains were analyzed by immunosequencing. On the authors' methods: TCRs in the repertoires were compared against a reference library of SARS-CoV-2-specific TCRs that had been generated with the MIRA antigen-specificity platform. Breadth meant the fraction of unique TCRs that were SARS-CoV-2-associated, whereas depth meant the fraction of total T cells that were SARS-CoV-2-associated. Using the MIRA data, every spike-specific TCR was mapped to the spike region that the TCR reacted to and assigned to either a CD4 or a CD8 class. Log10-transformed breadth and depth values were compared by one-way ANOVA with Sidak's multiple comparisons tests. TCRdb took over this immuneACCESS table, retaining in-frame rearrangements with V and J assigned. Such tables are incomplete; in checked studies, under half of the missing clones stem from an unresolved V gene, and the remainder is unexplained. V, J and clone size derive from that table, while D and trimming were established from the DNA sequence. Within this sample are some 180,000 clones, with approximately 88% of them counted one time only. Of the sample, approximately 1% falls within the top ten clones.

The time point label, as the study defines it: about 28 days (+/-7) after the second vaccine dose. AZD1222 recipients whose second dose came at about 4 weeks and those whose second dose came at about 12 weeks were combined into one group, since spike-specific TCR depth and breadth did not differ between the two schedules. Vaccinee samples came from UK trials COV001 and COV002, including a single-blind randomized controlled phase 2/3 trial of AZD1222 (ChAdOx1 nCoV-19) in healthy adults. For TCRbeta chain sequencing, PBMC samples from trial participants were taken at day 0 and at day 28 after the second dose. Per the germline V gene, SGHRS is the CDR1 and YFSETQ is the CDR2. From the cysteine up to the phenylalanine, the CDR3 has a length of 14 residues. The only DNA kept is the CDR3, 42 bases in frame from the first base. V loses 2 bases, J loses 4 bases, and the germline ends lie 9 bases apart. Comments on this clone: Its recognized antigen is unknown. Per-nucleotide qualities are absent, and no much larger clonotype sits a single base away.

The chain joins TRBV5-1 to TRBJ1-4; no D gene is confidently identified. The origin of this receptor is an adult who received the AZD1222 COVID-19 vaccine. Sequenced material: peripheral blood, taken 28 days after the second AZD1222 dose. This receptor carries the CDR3 CASSFGGSNEKLFF. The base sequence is TGCGCCAGCAGCTTTGGAGGGAGTAATGAAAAACTGTTTTTT.